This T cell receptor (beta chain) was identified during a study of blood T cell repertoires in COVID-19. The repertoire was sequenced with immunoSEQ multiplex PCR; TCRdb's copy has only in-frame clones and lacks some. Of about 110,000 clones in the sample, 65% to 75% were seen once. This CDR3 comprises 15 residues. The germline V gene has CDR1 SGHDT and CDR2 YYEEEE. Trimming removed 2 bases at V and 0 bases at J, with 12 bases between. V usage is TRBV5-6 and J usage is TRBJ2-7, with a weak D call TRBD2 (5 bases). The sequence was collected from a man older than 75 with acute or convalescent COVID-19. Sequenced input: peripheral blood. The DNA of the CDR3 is TGTGCCAGCAGCTTCCCCGACTACCTCTCCTACGAGCAGTACTTC. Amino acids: CASSFPDYLSYEQYF.